The 18 T cell receptor beta chains listed next were all sequenced from one sample in a study of human T cells and chemical hapten exposure. The time point is: pre-sensitization, week 0. Treatment indicated: therapeutic diphenylcyclopropenone sensitization with weekly scalp DPC. TCRdb re-called the RACE reads with MiXCR, one entry per CDR3 protein. The table records around 200,000 distinct CDR3 sequences, around 30% of them present only once. The sequencing used whole blood, collected in connection with sensitization to the hapten diphenylcyclopropenone (DPC). Source of these receptors: a woman aged 25 to 39 with alopecia areata. Some clones in this sample may be carry-over from other donors' samples.

This clonotype was detected a few times. The J gene is TRBJ1-5, the V gene TRBV6-2 or TRBV6-3, with TRBD1 as a possible D gene (6 bases). Germline assignment: CDR1 MNHEY and CDR2 SVGEGT. The length of the CDR3 is 13 residues. Trimming pared 5 bases from V and 7 bases from J, leaving 12 bases between. CDR3 loop: CASSLTGAQPQHF. CDR3 DNA sequence: TGTGCCAGCAGTCTGACAGGCGCGCAGCCCCAGCATTTT.

A few counts support this clonotype. This chain joins TRBV5-1 and TRBJ2-3; unclear D gene. V was clipped by 4 bases and J by 1 base, with 13 bases between them. The CDR3 is 15 residues long. Germline V lookup: CDR1 SGHRS, CDR2 YFSETQ. CDR3 bases: TGCGCCAGCAGCCAATCCCAGGCGGGCACAGATACGCAGTATTTT. This encodes CASSQSQAGTDTQYF.

The V call is TRBV6-6, the J call TRBJ1-1; 7 bases are shared with TRBD1. V trimming: 5 bases; J trimming: 5 bases; junction bases outside the gene matches: 5. Germline CDR1 and CDR2: MNHNY and SVGAGI (reference sequence). This CDR3 has 13 amino acids. The CDR3 spells CASSANRGTEAFF. CDR3 sequence (DNA): TGTGCCAGCAGTGCGAACAGGGGTACTGAAGCTTTCTTT.

This clonotype is a singleton in its sample. At one end the junction does not follow the germline gene, possibly because of a read error. The chain couples TRBV28 to TRBJ2-7; D is possibly TRBD1 (6 bases). Germline V CDR1 and CDR2: MDHEN, SYDVKM. The length of the CDR3 is 14 residues. The CDR3 sequence is CTSSSGTSDYEQYF. CDR3 coding DNA: TGTACCAGCAGTTCCGGGACATCGGACTACGAGCAGTACTTC. The full variable domain, with the rest looked up from reference TRBV28 and TRBJ2-7, is DVKVTQSSRYLVKRTGEKVFLECVQDMDHENMFWYRQDPGLGLRLIYFSYDVKMKEKGDIPEGYSVSREKKERFSLILESASTNQTSMYLCTSSSGTSDYEQYFGPGTRLTVT.

This clonotype was seen only a few times. The CDR3, as DNA: TGTGCCAGCAGCGTAGCTAGTGGGATTAGCACAGATACGCAGTATTTT. Amino acids: CASSVASGISTDTQYF. The rearrangement joins TRBV9 to TRBJ2-3; no reliable D call. The ends were cut back, 0 bases at V and 0 bases at J, with 11 bases in the middle. Germline V gives CDR1 SGDLS, CDR2 YYNGEE. The CDR3 totals 16 residues. Together with reference TRBV9 and TRBJ2-3, the CDR3 gives the full variable domain: DSGVTQTPKHLITATGQRVTLRCSPRSGDLSVYWYQQSLDQGLQFLIQYYNGEERAKGNILERFSAQQFPDLHSELNLSSLELGDSALYFCASSVASGISTDTQYFGPGTRLTVL.

V is TRBV29-1 and J is TRBJ2-1; unclear D gene. This CDR3 has 12 amino acids. Germline V gene lookup returns CDR1 SQVTM and CDR2 ANQGSEA. V lost 7 bases and J 0 bases, leaving 7 bases between the germline ends. In DNA, the CDR3 is TGCAGCGGCCGCAGCTCCTACAATGAGCAGTTCTTC. Its protein product is CSGRSSYNEQFF.

The chain links TRBV29-1 to TRBJ2-2; 8 positions match TRBD1. This CDR3 is 14 amino acids long. Trimming at V came to 7 bases and at J to 2 bases, leaving 6 bases not matched to a gene. Per the germline V gene, CDR1 is SQVTM and CDR2 is ANQGSEA. The CDR3 loop is CSGRQGTNTGELFF. The CDR3 region has the DNA TGCAGCGGGAGACAGGGGACTAACACCGGGGAGCTGTTTTTT.

This clonotype was found many times. CDR3 loop: CSASGQTLQETQYF. CDR3 coding DNA: TGCAGTGCTAGCGGGCAAACGTTACAAGAGACCCAGTACTTC. The genes are TRBV20-1 and TRBJ2-5; D gene uncertain. V lost 3 bases to trimming and J lost 2 bases, with 13 bases between them. This CDR3 is built from 14 residues. Germline loops: CDR1 DFQATT, CDR2 SNEGSKA (reference sequence).

This clonotype was seen a few times. The chain carries TRBV28 and TRBJ2-7; D is possibly TRBD1 or TRBD2 (5 bases each). V lost 7 bases, J lost 4 bases, and 17 bases lay in between. The CDR3 runs to 14 residues. Germline V gene lookup returns CDR1 MDHEN and CDR2 SYDVKM. Here the CDR3 reads CASTPGGREYEQYF. The CDR3 nucleotides are TGTGCCAGCACCCCGGGTGGCAGGGAGTACGAGCAGTACTTC.

This chain uses TRBV6-2 or TRBV6-3 with TRBJ1-6; 7 nucleotides agree with TRBD1. Germline CDR1 MNHEY, CDR2 SVGEGT. This CDR3 contains 13 residues. Trimming cost V 6 bases and J 13 bases; bases outside gene matches: 9. CDR3: CASSYGQETPLHF. CDR3 sequence (DNA): TGTGCCAGCAGCTATGGACAGGAAACTCCCCTCCACTTT.

The chain recombines TRBV20-1 with TRBJ2-1; 8 nucleotides match TRBD2. Germline values: CDR1 DFQATT, CDR2 SNEGSKA (reference sequence). After removal of 1 base from V and 10 bases from J, the junction contained 6 bases not matched to a gene. The CDR3 covers 13 residues. CDR3: CSARVALADEQFF. CDR3 bases: TGCAGTGCTAGAGTTGCACTAGCGGACGAGCAGTTCTTC.

V is TRBV6-4 and J is TRBJ2-3; 11 nucleotides agree with TRBD2. Germline lookup yields CDR1 MRHNA and CDR2 SNTAGT. CDR3 length: 16 amino acids. V was pared by 0 bases and J by 6 bases, with 5 bases of the junction left unmatched. The CDR3 region is CASSDSLLAGVDTQYF. The CDR3 coding sequence is TGTGCCAGCAGTGACTCGCTACTAGCGGGAGTCGATACGCAGTATTTT.

This rearrangement joins TRBV28 to TRBJ1-2; D might be TRBD1 (5 bases). V was pared by 1 base and J by 4 bases, with 10 bases between. Germline V CDR1 and CDR2: MDHEN, SYDVKM. The CDR3 sequence is 14 residues long. The CDR3 region is CASSLSGQGYGYTF. The CDR3 DNA is TGTGCCAGCAGTTTATCCGGTCAGGGCTATGGCTACACCTTC.

This clonotype was observed a handful of times. CDR3: CASSSSPGRGEKLFF. Here the CDR3 DNA reads TGTGCCAGCAGCTCTAGTCCGGGACGGGGTGAAAAACTGTTTTTT. The chain uses TRBV5-5 and TRBJ1-4; a weak D match, TRBD1 (5 bases). This CDR3 is built from 15 residues. Germline-derived CDR1 and CDR2 are SGHKS and YYEKEE (reference sequence). Trimming cost V 3 bases and J 7 bases, with 16 bases left between them.

The J gene is TRBJ2-3, the V gene TRBV7-2; 11 nucleotides match TRBD2. The CDR3 contains 16 residues. Trimming cost V 5 bases and J 9 bases; bases outside gene matches: 13. The germline V gene has CDR1 SGHTA and CDR2 FQGNSA. Here the CDR3 DNA reads TGTGCCAGCAGCCAAGGGCGTCTAGCGGGAGGTAGGACGCAGTATTTT. This translates into CASSQGRLAGGRTQYF.

This chain joins TRBV27 and TRBJ2-7; tentatively, D is TRBD2 (6 bases). The CDR3 consists of 14 residues. Germline values: CDR1 MNHEY, CDR2 SMNVEV (reference sequence). Trimming shortened V by 3 bases and J by 7 bases, and 16 bases separated the two germline ends. The CDR3 DNA sequence: TGTGCCAGCAGTTTGAACGCGGGGTGGGGGGAGCAGTACTTC. It translates to CASSLNAGWGEQYF.

This clonotype came up a few times. V gene TRBV9 combines with J gene TRBJ1-2, with 8 positions matching TRBD1. This CDR3 region has 16 residues. Per the germline V gene, CDR1 is SGDLS and CDR2 is YYNGEE. J lost 4 bases, V lost 0 bases, and 8 bases had no gene match. This CDR3 reads CASSVGLGQEPYGYTF. As DNA, the CDR3 is TGTGCCAGCAGCGTAGGATTGGGACAGGAGCCCTATGGCTACACCTTC.

This clonotype occurred many times. The V and J genes are TRBV10-2 and TRBJ1-2; tentative D call: TRBD1 (6 bases). The CDR3 is 15 residues long. CDR1 is WSHSY, CDR2 SAAADI, per germline. V dropped 7 bases and J dropped 0 bases, with 15 bases sitting between them. DNA of the CDR3: TGCGCCAGCACCAGGACAGTCACCTCTAACTATGGCTACACCTTC. Its translation: CASTRTVTSNYGYTF.